This TCR beta chain derives from a study of T cells in localized non-small cell lung cancer. This clone was recorded once. The assay was immunoSEQ multiplex PCR, and TCRdb's table has in-frame clones only and misses some. Altogether 1,500 to 2,000 clones are present, under 30% being singletons, with the ten largest covering less than 20%. Unmatched junction bases numbered 10, after V lost 6 bases and J lost 0 bases. Germline V gives CDR1 WSHSY, CDR2 SAAADI. The CDR3 runs to 16 residues. The sequenced sample was normal lung tissue next to the tumor, obtained before any cancer treatment. The chain has TRBV10-2 and TRBJ2-7; 8 nucleotides line up with TRBD1. The TCR comes from a female donor of 60 years or more with stage I lung adenocarcinoma. CDR3 protein: CASSPRMGTGSYEQYF. CDR3 in DNA: TGCGCCAGCAGCCCGAGAATGGGGACAGGCTCCTACGAGCAGTACTTC.